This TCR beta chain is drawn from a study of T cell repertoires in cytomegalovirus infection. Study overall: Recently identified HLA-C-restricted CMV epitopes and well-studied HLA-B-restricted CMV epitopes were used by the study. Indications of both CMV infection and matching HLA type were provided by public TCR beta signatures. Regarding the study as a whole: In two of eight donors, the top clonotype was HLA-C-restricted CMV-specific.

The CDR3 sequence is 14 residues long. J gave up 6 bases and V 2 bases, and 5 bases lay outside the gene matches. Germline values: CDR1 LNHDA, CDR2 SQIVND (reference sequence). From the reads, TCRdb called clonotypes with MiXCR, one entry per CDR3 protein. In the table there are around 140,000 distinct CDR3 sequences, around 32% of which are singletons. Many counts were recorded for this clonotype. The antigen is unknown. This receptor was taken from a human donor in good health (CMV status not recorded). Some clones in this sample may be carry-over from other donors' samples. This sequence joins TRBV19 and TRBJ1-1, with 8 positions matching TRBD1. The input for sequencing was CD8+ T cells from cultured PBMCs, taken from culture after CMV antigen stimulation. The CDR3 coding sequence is TGTGCCAGTAGTATAACAGGGGGGGGACCTGAAGCTTTCTTT. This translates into CASSITGGGPEAFF.